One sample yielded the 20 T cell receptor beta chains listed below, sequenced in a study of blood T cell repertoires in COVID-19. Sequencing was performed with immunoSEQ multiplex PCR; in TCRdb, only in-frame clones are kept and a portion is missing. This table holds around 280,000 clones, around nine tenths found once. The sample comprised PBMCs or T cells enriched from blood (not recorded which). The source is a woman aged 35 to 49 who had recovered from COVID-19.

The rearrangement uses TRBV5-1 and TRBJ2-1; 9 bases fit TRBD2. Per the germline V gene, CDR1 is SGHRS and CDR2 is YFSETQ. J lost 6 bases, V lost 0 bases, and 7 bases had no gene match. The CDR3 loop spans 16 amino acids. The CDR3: CASSLGGLAGSNEQFF. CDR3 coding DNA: TGCGCCAGCAGCTTGGGTGGGCTAGCGGGAAGCAATGAGCAGTTCTTC.

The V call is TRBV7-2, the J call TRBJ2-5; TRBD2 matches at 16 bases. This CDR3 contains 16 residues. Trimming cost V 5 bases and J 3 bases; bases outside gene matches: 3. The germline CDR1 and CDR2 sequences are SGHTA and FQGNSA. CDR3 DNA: TGTGCCAGCAGCCGGGGACTAGCGGGAGGGGAAGAGACCCAGTACTTC. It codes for CASSRGLAGGEETQYF. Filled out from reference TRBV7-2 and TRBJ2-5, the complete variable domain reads GAGVSQSPSNKVTEKGKDVELRCDPISGHTALYWYRQSLGQGLEFLIYFQGNSAPDKSGLPSDRFSAERTGGSVSTLTIQRTQQEDSAVYLCASSRGLAGGEETQYFGPGTRLLVL.

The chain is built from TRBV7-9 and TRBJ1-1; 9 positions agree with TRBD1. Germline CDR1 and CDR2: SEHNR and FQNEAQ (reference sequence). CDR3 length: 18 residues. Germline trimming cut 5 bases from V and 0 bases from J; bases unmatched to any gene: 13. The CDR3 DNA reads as TGTGCCAGCAGCCCCCGGGACAGGGAAAATTTGATGAACACTGAAGCTTTCTTT. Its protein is CASSPRDRENLMNTEAFF.

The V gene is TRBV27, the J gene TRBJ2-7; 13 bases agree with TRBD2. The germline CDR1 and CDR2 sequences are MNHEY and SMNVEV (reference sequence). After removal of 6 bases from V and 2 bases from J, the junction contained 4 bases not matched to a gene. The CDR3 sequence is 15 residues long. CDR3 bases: TGTGCCAGCAGCCCCGGGACTAGCGGGGCCTACGAGCAGTACTTC. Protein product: CASSPGTSGAYEQYF.

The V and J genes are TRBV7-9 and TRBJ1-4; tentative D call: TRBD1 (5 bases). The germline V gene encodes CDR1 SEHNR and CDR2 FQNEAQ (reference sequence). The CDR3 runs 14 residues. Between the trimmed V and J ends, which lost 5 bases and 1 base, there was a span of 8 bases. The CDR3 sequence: CASSPGLTNEKLFF. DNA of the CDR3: TGTGCCAGCAGCCCAGGGTTAACTAATGAAAAACTGTTTTTT.

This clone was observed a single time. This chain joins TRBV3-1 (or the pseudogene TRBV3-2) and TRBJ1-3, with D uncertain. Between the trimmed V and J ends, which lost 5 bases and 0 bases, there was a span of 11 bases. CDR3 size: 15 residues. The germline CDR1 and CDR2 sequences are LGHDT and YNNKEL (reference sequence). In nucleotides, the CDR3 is TGTGCCAGCAGCTTACAGACGAGCTCTGGAAACACCATATATTTT. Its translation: CASSLQTSSGNTIYF.

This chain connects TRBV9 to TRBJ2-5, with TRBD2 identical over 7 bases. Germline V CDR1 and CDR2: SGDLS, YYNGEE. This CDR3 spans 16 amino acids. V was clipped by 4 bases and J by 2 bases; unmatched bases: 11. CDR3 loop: CASSLTGTNGQETQYF. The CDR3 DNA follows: TGTGCCAGCAGCTTAACCGGGACTAATGGGCAAGAGACCCAGTACTTC.

CDR3 region: CASSFSGLVFPQETQYF. In DNA, the CDR3 is TGTGCCAGCAGTTTCTCCGGACTAGTCTTCCCCCAAGAGACCCAGTACTTC. The chain combines TRBV27 with TRBJ2-5; 7 positions match TRBD2. V lost 3 bases, J lost 1 base, and 11 bases stayed unmatched. CDR1 is MNHEY, CDR2 SMNVEV, per germline (reference sequence). This CDR3 has 17 residues.

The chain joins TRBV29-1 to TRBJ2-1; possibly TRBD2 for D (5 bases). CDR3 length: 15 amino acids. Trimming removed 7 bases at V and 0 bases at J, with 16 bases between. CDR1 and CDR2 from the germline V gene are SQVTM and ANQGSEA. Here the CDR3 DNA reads TGCAGCGCCTCGGGGAGCAAAAGCTCCTACAATGAGCAGTTCTTC. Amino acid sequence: CSASGSKSSYNEQFF.

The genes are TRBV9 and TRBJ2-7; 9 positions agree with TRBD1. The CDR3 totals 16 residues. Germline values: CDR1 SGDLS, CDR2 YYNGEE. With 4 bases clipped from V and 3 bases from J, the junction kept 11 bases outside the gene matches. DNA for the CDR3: TGTGCCAGCAGCATGGGGCCCCGGGACAGGGACTACGAGCAGTACTTC. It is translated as CASSMGPRDRDYEQYF.

The CDR3 is CASSLSTDPTSYGYTF. In DNA form, the CDR3 reads TGCGCCAGCAGCTTGTCAACAGATCCGACTAGTTATGGCTACACCTTC. The chain links TRBV5-1 to TRBJ1-2, with D uncertain. V was cut by 1 base and J by 5 bases, with 18 bases left in between. The CDR3 contains 16 residues. In germline, CDR1 is SGHRS, CDR2 YFSETQ.

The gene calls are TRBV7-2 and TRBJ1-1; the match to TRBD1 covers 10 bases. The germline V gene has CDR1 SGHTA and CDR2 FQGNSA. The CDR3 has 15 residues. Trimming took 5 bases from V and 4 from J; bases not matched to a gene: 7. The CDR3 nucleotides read TGTGCCAGCAGCCGGACAGGGGGACGCGGCACTGAAGCTTTCTTT. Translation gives CASSRTGGRGTEAFF.

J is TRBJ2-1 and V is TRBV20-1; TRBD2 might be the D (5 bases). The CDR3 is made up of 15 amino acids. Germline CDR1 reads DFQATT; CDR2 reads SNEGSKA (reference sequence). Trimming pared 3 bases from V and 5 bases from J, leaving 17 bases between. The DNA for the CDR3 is TGCAGTGCTAGTGACGGGGTGGATTTAGACAATGAGCAGTTCTTC. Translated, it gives CSASDGVDLDNEQFF.

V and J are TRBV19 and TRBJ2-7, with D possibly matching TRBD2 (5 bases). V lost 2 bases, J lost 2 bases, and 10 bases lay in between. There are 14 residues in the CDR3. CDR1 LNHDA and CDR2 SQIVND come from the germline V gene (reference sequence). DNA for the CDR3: TGTGCCAGTAGTATAAGCGGAAGTACCTACGAGCAGTACTTC. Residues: CASSISGSTYEQYF.

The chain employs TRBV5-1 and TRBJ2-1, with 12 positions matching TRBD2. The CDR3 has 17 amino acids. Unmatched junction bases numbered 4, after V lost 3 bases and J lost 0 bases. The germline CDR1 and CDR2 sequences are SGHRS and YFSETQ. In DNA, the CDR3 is TGCGCCAGCAGCTCACCGGGACTAGCGGGCTCCTACAATGAGCAGTTCTTC. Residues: CASSSPGLAGSYNEQFF.

The CDR3 loop is CASSGRQQETQYF. The CDR3 DNA reads TGTGCCAGCTCCGGGAGACAGCAAGAGACCCAGTACTTC. J is TRBJ2-5 and V is TRBV18, with D possibly being TRBD2 (6 bases). The V end lost 6 bases, the J end lost 2 bases, and 10 bases lay between the germline ends. The germline V gene encodes CDR1 KGHSH and CDR2 LQKENI. The CDR3 extends over 13 amino acids.

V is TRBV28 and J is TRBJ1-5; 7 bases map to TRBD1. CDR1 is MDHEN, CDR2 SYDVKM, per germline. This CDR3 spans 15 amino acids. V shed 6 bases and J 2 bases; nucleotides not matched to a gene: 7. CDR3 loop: CASRAPGTGNQPQHF. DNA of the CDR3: TGTGCCAGCAGGGCTCCCGGGACAGGCAATCAGCCCCAGCATTTT. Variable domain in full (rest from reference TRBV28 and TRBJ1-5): DVKVTQSSRYLVKRTGEKVFLECVQDMDHENMFWYRQDPGLGLRLIYFSYDVKMKEKGDIPEGYSVSREKKERFSLILESASTNQTSMYLCASRAPGTGNQPQHFGDGTRLSIL.

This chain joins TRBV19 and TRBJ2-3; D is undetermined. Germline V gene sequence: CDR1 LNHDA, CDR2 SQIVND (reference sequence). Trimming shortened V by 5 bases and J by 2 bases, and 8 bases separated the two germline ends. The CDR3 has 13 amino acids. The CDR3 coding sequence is TGTGCCAGTAGTGCGATCTTCACAGATACGCAGTATTTT. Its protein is CASSAIFTDTQYF.

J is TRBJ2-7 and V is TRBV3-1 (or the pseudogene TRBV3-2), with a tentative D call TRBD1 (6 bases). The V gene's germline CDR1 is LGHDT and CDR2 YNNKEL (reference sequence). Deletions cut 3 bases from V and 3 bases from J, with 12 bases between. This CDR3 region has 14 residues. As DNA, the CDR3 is TGTGCCAGCAGCCAGGGGGCCTCGGACTACGAGCAGTACTTC. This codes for CASSQGASDYEQYF.

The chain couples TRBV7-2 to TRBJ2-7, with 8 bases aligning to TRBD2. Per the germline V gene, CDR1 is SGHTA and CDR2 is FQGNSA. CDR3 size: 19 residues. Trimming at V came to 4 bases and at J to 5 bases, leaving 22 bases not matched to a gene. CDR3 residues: CASSWSRASGLLTQNEQYF. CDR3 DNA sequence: TGTGCCAGCAGCTGGAGTCGGGCTAGCGGGCTACTAACCCAGAACGAGCAGTACTTC.